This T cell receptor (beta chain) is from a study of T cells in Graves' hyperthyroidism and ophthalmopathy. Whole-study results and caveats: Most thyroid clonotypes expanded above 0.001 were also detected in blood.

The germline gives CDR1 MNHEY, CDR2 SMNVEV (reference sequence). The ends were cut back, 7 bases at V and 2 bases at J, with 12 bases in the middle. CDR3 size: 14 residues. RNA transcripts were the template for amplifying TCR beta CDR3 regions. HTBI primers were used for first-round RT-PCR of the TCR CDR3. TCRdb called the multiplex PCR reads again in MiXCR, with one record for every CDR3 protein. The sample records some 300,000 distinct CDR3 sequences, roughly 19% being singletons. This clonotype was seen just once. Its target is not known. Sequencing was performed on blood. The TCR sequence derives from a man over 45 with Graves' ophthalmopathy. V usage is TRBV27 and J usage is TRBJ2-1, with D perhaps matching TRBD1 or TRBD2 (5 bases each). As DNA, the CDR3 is TGTGCCAGCACGTTCCGGGACGCCTACAATGAGCAGTTCTTC. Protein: CASTFRDAYNEQFF.